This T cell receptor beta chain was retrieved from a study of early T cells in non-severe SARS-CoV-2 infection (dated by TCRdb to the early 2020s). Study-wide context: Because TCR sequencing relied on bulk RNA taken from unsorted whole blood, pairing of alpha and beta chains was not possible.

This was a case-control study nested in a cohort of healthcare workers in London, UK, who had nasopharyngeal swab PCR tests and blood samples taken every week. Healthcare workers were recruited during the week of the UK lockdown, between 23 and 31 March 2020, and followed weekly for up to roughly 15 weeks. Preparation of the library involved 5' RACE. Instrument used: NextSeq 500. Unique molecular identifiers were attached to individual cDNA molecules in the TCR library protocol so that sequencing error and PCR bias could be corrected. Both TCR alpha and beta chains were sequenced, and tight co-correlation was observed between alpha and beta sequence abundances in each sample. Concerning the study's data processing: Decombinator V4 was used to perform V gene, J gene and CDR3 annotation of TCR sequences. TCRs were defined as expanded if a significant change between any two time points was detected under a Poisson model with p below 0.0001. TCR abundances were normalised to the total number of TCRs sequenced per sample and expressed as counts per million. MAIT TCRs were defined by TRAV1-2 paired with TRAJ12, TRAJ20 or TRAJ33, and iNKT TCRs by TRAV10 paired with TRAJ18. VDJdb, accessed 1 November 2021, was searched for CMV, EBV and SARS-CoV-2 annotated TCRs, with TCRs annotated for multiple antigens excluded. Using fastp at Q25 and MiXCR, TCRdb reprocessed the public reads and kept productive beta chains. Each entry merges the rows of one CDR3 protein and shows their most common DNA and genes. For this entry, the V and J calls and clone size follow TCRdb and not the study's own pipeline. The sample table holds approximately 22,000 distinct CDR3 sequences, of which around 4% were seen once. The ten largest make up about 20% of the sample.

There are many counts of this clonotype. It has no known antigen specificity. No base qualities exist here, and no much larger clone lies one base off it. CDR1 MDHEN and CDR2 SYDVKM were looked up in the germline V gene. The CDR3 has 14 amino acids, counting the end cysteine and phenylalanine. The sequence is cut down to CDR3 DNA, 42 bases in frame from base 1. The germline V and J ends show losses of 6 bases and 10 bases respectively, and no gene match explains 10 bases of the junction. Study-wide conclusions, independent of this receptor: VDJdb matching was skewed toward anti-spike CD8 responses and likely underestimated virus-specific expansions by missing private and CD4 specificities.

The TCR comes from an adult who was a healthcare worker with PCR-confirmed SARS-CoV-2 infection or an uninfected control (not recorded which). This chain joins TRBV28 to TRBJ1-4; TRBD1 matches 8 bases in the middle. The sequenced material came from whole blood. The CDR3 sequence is CASSRTDRGRKLFF. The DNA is TGTGCCAGCAGCCGCACCGACAGGGGCCGAAAACTGTTTTTT.